The 25 T cell receptor beta chains below all came from one sample that was sequenced in a study of siplizumab effects on memory and regulatory T cells. Assay: immunoSEQ multiplex PCR; the TCRdb copy retains only in-frame clones and omits some. The table has about 110,000 clones, roughly nine tenths seen once. Sequencing was done on a sample of Tregs sorted from blood. The source is a human donor in good health.

The rearrangement uses TRBV2 and TRBJ2-5; maybe TRBD1 (6 bases). This CDR3 contains 11 residues. Trimming pared 7 bases from V and 5 bases from J, leaving 8 bases between. Looked up from germline, CDR1 is SNHLY and CDR2 is FYNNEI. CDR3 loop: CASNRVETQYF. For the CDR3, the DNA is TGTGCCAGCAACAGGGTGGAGACCCAGTACTTC.

This clone was seen only once. The chain has TRBV4-2 and TRBJ2-2; TRBD1 is a possible D gene (6 bases). Deletions cut 4 bases from V and 2 bases from J, with 11 bases between. Germline V gene lookup returns CDR1 LGHNA and CDR2 YNFKEQ. This CDR3 region has 15 residues. The DNA for the CDR3 is TGTGCCAGCAGCCCGACAGGTAGAAACACCGGGGAGCTGTTTTTT. It specifies CASSPTGRNTGELFF.

The chain is built from TRBV6-5 and TRBJ1-6; D unclear. Germline V gene lookup returns CDR1 MNHEY and CDR2 SVGAGI. Trimming removed 2 bases at V and 9 bases at J, with 11 bases between. This CDR3 comprises 14 residues. The CDR3 reads CASSYDRWGSPLHF. CDR3 nucleotide sequence: TGTGCCAGCAGTTACGACCGTTGGGGTTCACCCCTCCACTTT.

The chain carries TRBV9 and TRBJ2-2; 12 positions agree with TRBD2. The trim removed 0 bases at V and 6 bases at J, leaving 6 bases unmatched. CDR3 length: 17 residues. Germline V gives CDR1 SGDLS, CDR2 YYNGEE. The CDR3 region has the DNA TGTGCCAGCAGCGTAGGACTAGCGGGAGTGGCGTCCGGGGAGCTGTTTTTT. Its translation: CASSVGLAGVASGELFF. The whole variable domain, filled in from reference TRBV9 and TRBJ2-2, reads DSGVTQTPKHLITATGQRVTLRCSPRSGDLSVYWYQQSLDQGLQFLIQYYNGEERAKGNILERFSAQQFPDLHSELNLSSLELGDSALYFCASSVGLAGVASGELFFGEGSRLTVL.

This clone appeared a single time. The chain employs TRBV19 and TRBJ1-2, with unresolved D. Germline CDR1 and CDR2: LNHDA and SQIVND (reference sequence). With 6 bases removed from V and 1 base from J, the gap between germline ends came to 3 bases. This CDR3 contains 11 residues. The CDR3 sequence: CASSYNYGYTF. CDR3 sequence (DNA): TGTGCCAGTAGCTATAACTATGGCTACACCTTC.

The rearrangement joins TRBV29-1 to TRBJ2-3; no firm D call. V was trimmed by 0 bases and J by 6 bases, leaving 7 bases between them. Per germline, CDR1 SQVTM and CDR2 ANQGSEA. The length of the CDR3 is 12 residues. The CDR3 nucleotides are TGCAGCGTTGAAGAGATGCAGGATACGCAGTATTTT. This sequence encodes CSVEEMQDTQYF.

This clone was observed a few times. V is TRBV19 and J is TRBJ1-6; unclear D gene. V lost 3 bases and J lost 5, with 20 bases in between. Per the germline V gene, CDR1 is LNHDA and CDR2 is SQIVND (reference sequence). The CDR3 loop spans 18 amino acids. CDR3 in DNA: TGTGCCAGTAGTATTCCGCCGGGCAGGAATTTTCATAATTCACCCCTCCACTTT. The encoded protein is CASSIPPGRNFHNSPLHF. Using reference TRBV19 and TRBJ1-6 for the parts outside the CDR3, the full variable domain is DGGITQSPKYLFRKEGQNVTLSCEQNLNHDAMYWYRQDPGQGLRLIYYSQIVNDFQKGDIAEGYSVSREKKESFPLTVTSAQKNPTAFYLCASSIPPGRNFHNSPLHFGNGTRLTVT.

V gene TRBV30 combines with J gene TRBJ2-4, with D possibly being TRBD1 (5 bases). Trimming pared 7 bases from V and 8 bases from J, leaving 33 bases between. Looked up from germline, CDR1 is GTSNPN and CDR2 is SVGIG (reference sequence). This CDR3 contains 18 residues. The CDR3: CAFTRVWALPPGRDIQYF. CDR3 in DNA: TGTGCCTTCACCAGGGTATGGGCCCTCCCGCCCGGAAGGGACATTCAGTACTTC.

The genes are TRBV5-1 and TRBJ2-7; maybe TRBD2 (6 bases). CDR1 and CDR2 (germline): SGHRS, YFSETQ. The CDR3 sequence is 14 residues long. The V gene lost 5 bases and the J gene lost 6 bases, with 18 bases spanning the gap. CDR3 sequence: CASRNLGGTGEQYF. The CDR3 DNA follows: TGCGCCAGCAGAAACTTAGGAGGGACTGGCGAGCAGTACTTC.

This chain joins TRBV18 and TRBJ1-1; D is ambiguous. CDR1 and CDR2 (germline): KGHSH, LQKENI. The CDR3 is 12 residues long. Deletions cut 5 bases from V and 4 bases from J, with 8 bases between. The CDR3 nucleotides read TGTGCCAGCTCATTTGATGGCACTGAAGCTTTCTTT. It specifies CASSFDGTEAFF.

This clone was seen just once. The V and J genes are TRBV28 and TRBJ2-3; D unresolved. CDR3 length: 14 amino acids. The germline gives CDR1 MDHEN, CDR2 SYDVKM. V was shortened by 3 bases and J by 6 bases, with 13 bases between the two germline ends. The CDR3 bases are TGTGCCAGCAGTTTCGTGCAGCGTGGCGATACGCAGTATTTT. Translating gives CASSFVQRGDTQYF.

CDR3 nucleotides: TGTGCCAGCAGCCCGGGGACTAGGGCCGTCGGGGATACGCAGTATTTT. It specifies CASSPGTRAVGDTQYF. The J gene is TRBJ2-3, the V gene TRBV7-9; 8 bases align to TRBD2. This CDR3 has 16 amino acids. Germline loops: CDR1 SEHNR, CDR2 FQNEAQ (reference sequence). The V gene end was trimmed by 5 bases and the J gene end by 6 bases; junction bases not matched to a gene: 13.

This chain uses TRBV14 with TRBJ1-1, with 11 bases identical to TRBD1. CDR3 length: 14 amino acids. The trim removed 3 bases at V and 11 bases at J, leaving 8 bases unmatched. CDR1 is SGHDN and CDR2 is FVKESK in the germline V gene. The CDR3 nucleotides read TGTGCCAGCAGCCACGGCGGACAGGGGGCTAGGGCTTTCTTT. Its translation: CASSHGGQGARAFF.

This rearrangement joins TRBV7-9 to TRBJ1-1; D possibly corresponds to TRBD1 (6 bases). V dropped 3 bases and J dropped 3 bases, with 11 bases sitting between them. This CDR3 has 14 amino acids. CDR1 is SEHNR and CDR2 is FQNEAQ in the germline V gene (reference sequence). CDR3 sequence: CASSFGGGDTEAFF. CDR3 DNA: TGTGCCAGCAGCTTCGGAGGGGGTGACACTGAAGCTTTCTTT.

The J gene is TRBJ2-1, the V gene TRBV28; TRBD2 aligns across 9 bases. The CDR3 totals 13 residues. Germline CDR1 and CDR2: MDHEN and SYDVKM. V lost 2 bases and J lost 13; bases outside the gene matches: 6. This chain's CDR3 is CASSLTLTSGQFF. For the CDR3, the DNA is TGTGCCAGCAGTTTAACCCTGACTAGCGGTCAGTTCTTC.

The chain carries TRBV19 and TRBJ2-5; TRBD1 might be the D (5 bases). This CDR3 has 13 amino acids. From germline, CDR1 is LNHDA and CDR2 SQIVND (reference sequence). With 6 bases removed from V and 5 bases from J, the gap between germline ends came to 13 bases. The CDR3 here is CASRGLGGETQYF. In DNA form, the CDR3 reads TGTGCCAGTAGGGGGCTCGGTGGGGAGACCCAGTACTTC.

With regard to this clone: Other nucleotide sequences in the sample specify the same CDR3. The chain couples TRBV29-1 to TRBJ2-7, with 7 bases lining up with TRBD1. V was pared by 5 bases and J by 5 bases, with 6 bases of the junction left unmatched. Per the germline V gene, CDR1 is SQVTM and CDR2 is ANQGSEA. The CDR3 is 12 residues long. The CDR3 is CSVYDRVNEQYF. CDR3 nucleotide sequence: TGCAGCGTTTACGACAGGGTAAACGAGCAGTACTTC.

This clone was seen only once. The chain employs TRBV9 and TRBJ2-7; D not resolved. The CDR3 totals 14 residues. Germline values: CDR1 SGDLS, CDR2 YYNGEE. Trimming stripped 0 bases from V and 2 bases from J, with 9 bases between. In DNA form, the CDR3 reads TGTGCCAGCAGCGTAGATGTCTACACCTACGAGCAGTACTTC. This translates into CASSVDVYTYEQYF.

The chain uses TRBV11-3 and TRBJ2-5; 13 bases match TRBD2. CDR3 length: 18 residues. Germline V lookup: CDR1 SGHNT, CDR2 YENEEA. V shed 1 base, J shed 5 bases, and the junction held 10 bases outside the gene matches. CDR3 residues: CASSLGATSGGSKETQYF. The CDR3, as DNA: TGTGCCAGCAGCTTAGGGGCGACTAGCGGGGGGTCTAAGGAGACCCAGTACTTC.

DNA for the CDR3: TGTGCCAGCAGCAGGAGCTCCTACAATGAGCAGTTCTTC. Translation: CASSRSSYNEQFF. The chain is built from TRBV5-6 and TRBJ2-1; D remains ambiguous. The ends were cut back, 4 bases at V and 0 bases at J, with 5 bases in the middle. There are 13 residues in the CDR3. Germline CDR1 SGHDT, CDR2 YYEEEE.

This clone was detected once. V and J are TRBV7-9 and TRBJ1-4; a weak D match, TRBD1 (5 bases). The CDR3 runs to 15 residues. V was pared by 1 base and J by 4 bases, with 10 bases between. CDR1 is SEHNR, CDR2 FQNEAQ, per germline (reference sequence). CDR3 protein: CASSLGGWNNEKLFF. The CDR3 DNA sequence: TGTGCCAGCAGCTTAGGGGGCTGGAATAATGAAAAACTGTTTTTT.

The chain is built from TRBV6-6 and TRBJ2-1; D is uncertain. V was pared by 2 bases and J by 0 bases, with 2 bases between. From germline, CDR1 is MNHNY and CDR2 SVGAGI (reference sequence). The CDR3 totals 13 residues. The CDR3 spells CASSYHSYNEQFF. The CDR3 DNA follows: TGTGCCAGCAGTTACCACTCCTACAATGAGCAGTTCTTC.

V usage is TRBV15 and J usage is TRBJ2-6, with D tentatively TRBD1 or TRBD2 (7 bases each). The germline V gene has CDR1 LNHNV and CDR2 YYDKDF (reference sequence). V lost 5 bases, J lost 4 bases, and 12 bases lay in between. The CDR3 has 15 residues. The CDR3 loop reads CATSPGGAGANVLTF. CDR3 DNA sequence: TGTGCCACCAGCCCAGGGGGGGCCGGGGCCAACGTCCTGACTTTC.

The rearrangement links TRBV29-1 to TRBJ1-2, with a weak D call TRBD1 (5 bases). Trimming removed 5 bases from V and 7 bases from J, with 11 bases in between. The CDR3 spans 11 residues. The germline CDR1 and CDR2 sequences are SQVTM and ANQGSEA. The DNA for the CDR3 is TGCAGCGTTTTAATGACAGCTGGCTACACCTTC. Translation: CSVLMTAGYTF. Full variable domain (rest looked up from reference TRBV29-1 and TRBJ1-2): SAVISQKPSRDICQRGTSLTIQCQVDSQVTMMFWYRQQPGQSLTLIATANQGSEATYESGFVIDKFPISRPNLTFSTLTVSNMSPEDSSIYLCSVLMTAGYTFGSGTRLTVV.

As concerns this clone: Other DNA sequences in the sample encode the same CDR3. V is TRBV18 and J is TRBJ1-5, with a tentative D call TRBD1 (5 bases). CDR3 length: 14 residues. Trimming removed 2 bases from V and 2 bases from J, with 7 bases in between. CDR1 is KGHSH, CDR2 LQKENI, per germline. The CDR3: CASSPGTGNQPQHF. For the CDR3, the DNA is TGTGCCAGCTCACCAGGGACCGGCAATCAGCCCCAGCATTTT.